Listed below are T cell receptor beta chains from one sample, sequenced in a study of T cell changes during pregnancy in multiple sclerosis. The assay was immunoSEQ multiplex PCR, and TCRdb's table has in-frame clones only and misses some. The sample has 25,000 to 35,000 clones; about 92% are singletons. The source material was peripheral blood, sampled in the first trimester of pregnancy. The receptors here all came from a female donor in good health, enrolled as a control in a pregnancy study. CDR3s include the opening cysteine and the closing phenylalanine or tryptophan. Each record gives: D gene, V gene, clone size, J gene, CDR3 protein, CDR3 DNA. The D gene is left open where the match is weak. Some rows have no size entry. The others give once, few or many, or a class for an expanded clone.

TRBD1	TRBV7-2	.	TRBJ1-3	CASSSKGQGKGHSGNTIYF	TGTGCCAGCAGCTCCAAGGGACAGGGGAAAGGCCACTCTGGAAACACCATATATTTT
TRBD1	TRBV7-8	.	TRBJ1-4	CASSLVPGQLNEKLFF	TGTGCCAGCAGCTTAGTTCCGGGACAGCTTAATGAAAAACTGTTTTTT
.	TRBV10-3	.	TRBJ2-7	CAISPFRAGEQYF	TGTGCCATCAGCCCTTTCAGGGCGGGGGAGCAGTACTTC
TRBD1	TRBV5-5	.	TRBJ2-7	CASSPRDSSYEQYF	TGTGCCAGCAGCCCCCGGGACAGCTCCTACGAGCAGTACTTC
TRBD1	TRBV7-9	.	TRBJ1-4	CASSPGTGANEKLFF	TGTGCCAGCAGCCCTGGGACAGGGGCAAATGAAAAACTGTTTTTT
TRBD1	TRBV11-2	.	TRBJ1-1	CASSRYTGGSRSNTEAFF	TGTGCCAGCAGCCGCTATACAGGGGGTTCACGGTCGAACACTGAAGCTTTCTTT
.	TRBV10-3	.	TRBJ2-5	CAISELNMGAGETQYF	TGTGCCATCAGTGAGCTGAACATGGGGGCCGGAGAGACCCAGTACTTC
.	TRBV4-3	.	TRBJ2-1	CASSQSLRGFWDEQFF	TGCGCCAGCAGCCAGAGTTTAAGGGGGTTTTGGGATGAGCAGTTCTTC
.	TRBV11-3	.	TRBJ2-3	CASSSLDRWRGSTDTQYF	TGTGCCAGCAGCTCGTTAGATCGTTGGCGGGGCAGCACAGATACGCAGTATTTT
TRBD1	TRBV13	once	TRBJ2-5	CASGTGKRETQYF	TGTGCCAGTGGGACAGGGAAACGGGAGACCCAGTACTTC
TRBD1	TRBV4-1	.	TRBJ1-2	CASSQETGPNYGYTF	TGCGCCAGCAGCCAAGAGACAGGGCCCAACTATGGCTACACCTTC
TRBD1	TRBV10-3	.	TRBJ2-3	CASTRQGQTTDTQYF	TGTGCCAGCACCCGACAGGGACAGACGACAGATACGCAGTATTTT
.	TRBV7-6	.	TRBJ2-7	CASSLASSYEQYF	TGTGCCAGCAGCTTAGCTAGCTCCTACGAGCAGTACTTC
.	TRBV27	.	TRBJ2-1	CASSLLAEEQFF	TGTGCCAGCAGTTTACTGGCCGAAGAGCAGTTCTTC
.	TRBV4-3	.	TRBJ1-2	CASSQGAAALYGYTF	TGCGCCAGCAGCCAAGGGGCAGCAGCCCTCTATGGCTACACCTTC